These T cell receptor beta chains were read from a single sample in a study of blood T cell repertoires in COVID-19. Profiled with immunoSEQ multiplex PCR; TCRdb holds only in-frame clones, not every one. The table lists 45,000 to 65,000 clones, 87% of them singletons. Sequenced: peripheral blood. The receptors were sampled from a human donor with acute or convalescent COVID-19. The donor label of this sample is uncertain. CDR3s include the opening cysteine and the closing phenylalanine or tryptophan. The D gene is left open where the match is weak. Clone size is not always given. Where it is, it says once, few, many or a class for expanded clones.

clone size: NA
D gene: NA
J gene: TRBJ1-1
V gene: TRBV7-9
CDR3 protein: CASSSLLRVISSTEAFF
CDR3 DNA: TGTGCCAGCAGCTCCCTTTTGAGGGTGATCTCGAGCACTGAAGCTTTCTTT

clone size: NA
D gene: NA
J gene: TRBJ2-5
V gene: TRBV7-3
CDR3 protein: CASSPNARGTQYF
CDR3 DNA: TGTGCCAGCAGCCCGAATGCGCGGGGGACCCAGTACTTC

clone size: NA
D gene: TRBD1
J gene: TRBJ2-1
V gene: TRBV18
CDR3 protein: CASSPGTGGTNEQFF
CDR3 DNA: TGTGCCAGCTCACCCGGGACAGGGGGCACGAATGAGCAGTTCTTC

clone size: NA
D gene: TRBD1
J gene: TRBJ2-1
V gene: TRBV28
CDR3 protein: CASKRQGAYYNEQFF
CDR3 DNA: TGTGCCAGCAAAAGACAGGGGGCCTACTACAATGAGCAGTTCTTC

clone size: NA
D gene: TRBD2
J gene: TRBJ2-1
V gene: TRBV28
CDR3 protein: CASSSRVAGGPRSYNEQFF
CDR3 DNA: TGTGCCAGCAGTTCAAGGGTAGCGGGGGGTCCCCGCTCCTACAATGAGCAGTTCTTC

clone size: NA
D gene: NA
J gene: TRBJ2-3
V gene: TRBV5-1
CDR3 protein: CASSLDPQSTDTQYF
CDR3 DNA: TGCGCCAGCAGCTTGGATCCTCAGAGCACAGATACGCAGTATTTT

clone size: NA
D gene: NA
J gene: TRBJ1-1
V gene: TRBV11-2
CDR3 protein: CASSFTGINTEAFF
CDR3 DNA: TGTGCCAGCAGCTTTACAGGGATAAACACTGAAGCTTTCTTT

clone size: NA
D gene: TRBD1
J gene: TRBJ1-1
V gene: TRBV29-1
CDR3 protein: CSAWTGENTEAFF
CDR3 DNA: TGCAGCGCTTGGACAGGAGAGAACACTGAAGCTTTCTTT

clone size: NA
D gene: TRBD2
J gene: TRBJ2-3
V gene: TRBV2
CDR3 protein: CASSPGGGTDTQYF
CDR3 DNA: TGTGCCAGCAGTCCCGGGGGGGGCACAGATACGCAGTATTTT

clone size: few
D gene: NA
J gene: TRBJ1-4
V gene: TRBV10-3
CDR3 protein: CAISDRDIGTNEKLFF
CDR3 DNA: TGTGCCATCAGTGACAGGGACATAGGAACGAATGAAAAACTGTTTTTT

clone size: few
D gene: TRBD1
J gene: TRBJ2-5
V gene: TRBV27
CDR3 protein: CASHRQGQETQYF
CDR3 DNA: TGTGCCAGCCACAGACAGGGTCAAGAGACCCAGTACTTC

clone size: NA
D gene: NA
J gene: TRBJ2-5
V gene: TRBV4-1
CDR3 protein: CASSRMVAGEEVTQYF
CDR3 DNA: TGCGCCAGCAGCCGAATGGTAGCCGGGGAGGAAGTGACCCAGTACTTC

clone size: NA
D gene: NA
J gene: TRBJ1-2
V gene: TRBV4-1
CDR3 protein: CASSPPVRDINGYTF
CDR3 DNA: TGCGCCAGCAGCCCCCCGGTTCGGGACATCAATGGCTACACCTTC

clone size: NA
D gene: NA
J gene: TRBJ1-2
V gene: TRBV29-1
CDR3 protein: CSVDTADLGGNYGYTF
CDR3 DNA: TGCAGCGTTGACACCGCGGACCTTGGAGGGAACTATGGCTACACCTTC

clone size: NA
D gene: NA
J gene: TRBJ2-2
V gene: TRBV10-2
CDR3 protein: CASTRLDTGELFF
CDR3 DNA: TGCGCCAGCACCCGACTTGATACCGGGGAGCTGTTTTTT

clone size: NA
D gene: TRBD1
J gene: TRBJ2-5
V gene: TRBV6-6
CDR3 protein: CASSPRDRGQETQYF
CDR3 DNA: TGTGCCAGCAGTCCCCGGGACAGGGGTCAAGAGACCCAGTACTTC

clone size: NA
D gene: NA
J gene: TRBJ2-7
V gene: TRBV3-1/TRBV3-2
CDR3 protein: CASSQGGARVPYF
CDR3 DNA: TGTGCCAGCAGCCAAGGTGGTGCGCGGGTGCCGTACTTC

clone size: NA
D gene: TRBD1
J gene: TRBJ2-3
V gene: TRBV9
CDR3 protein: CASSTQGQTTDTQYF
CDR3 DNA: TGTGCCAGCAGTACCCAGGGACAGACCACAGATACGCAGTATTTT

clone size: NA
D gene: TRBD2
J gene: TRBJ2-1
V gene: TRBV15
CDR3 protein: CATSRDRLAGGLDEQFF
CDR3 DNA: TGTGCCACCAGCAGAGATCGGCTAGCGGGGGGTTTGGATGAGCAGTTCTTC

clone size: NA
D gene: TRBD2
J gene: TRBJ2-5
V gene: TRBV9
CDR3 protein: CASSLSGMQETQYF
CDR3 DNA: TGTGCCAGCAGCCTAAGCGGGATGCAAGAGACCCAGTACTTC

clone size: NA
D gene: TRBD2
J gene: TRBJ2-1
V gene: TRBV19
CDR3 protein: CASSISGVGGLNEQFF
CDR3 DNA: TGTGCCAGTAGTATAAGTGGCGTCGGGGGGTTGAATGAGCAGTTCTTC

clone size: NA
D gene: NA
J gene: TRBJ1-6
V gene: TRBV14
CDR3 protein: CASSLNSYNSPLHF
CDR3 DNA: TGTGCCAGCAGTCTAAACTCCTATAATTCACCCCTCCACTTT

clone size: once
D gene: NA
J gene: TRBJ2-3
V gene: TRBV11-2
CDR3 protein: CASSFMGASTDTQYF
CDR3 DNA: TGTGCCAGCAGCTTCATGGGGGCGAGCACAGATACGCAGTATTTT

clone size: NA
D gene: NA
J gene: TRBJ1-5
V gene: TRBV7-8
CDR3 protein: CASSLDSDQPQHF
CDR3 DNA: TGTGCCAGCAGTTTAGATTCAGATCAGCCCCAGCATTTT

clone size: NA
D gene: TRBD2
J gene: TRBJ2-1
V gene: TRBV7-3
CDR3 protein: CASRAGLAGDNEQFF
CDR3 DNA: TGTGCCAGCAGAGCGGGACTAGCGGGTGACAATGAGCAGTTCTTC

clone size: NA
D gene: TRBD2
J gene: TRBJ2-1
V gene: TRBV10-3
CDR3 protein: CAIRESPGTSVHEQFF
CDR3 DNA: TGTGCCATCAGAGAGAGTCCCGGGACTAGCGTACATGAGCAGTTCTTC

clone size: NA
D gene: TRBD2
J gene: TRBJ2-3
V gene: TRBV5-6
CDR3 protein: CASSPGLAGRDTQYF
CDR3 DNA: TGTGCCAGCAGTCCTGGACTAGCGGGACGGGATACGCAGTATTTT

clone size: NA
D gene: NA
J gene: TRBJ2-5
V gene: TRBV5-1
CDR3 protein: CASSGDQIQETQYF
CDR3 DNA: TGCGCCAGCAGTGGAGACCAGATTCAAGAGACCCAGTACTTC

clone size: NA
D gene: NA
J gene: TRBJ2-1
V gene: TRBV9
CDR3 protein: CASSSPLRYNEQFF
CDR3 DNA: TGTGCCAGCAGCTCCCCTCTCCGGTACAATGAGCAGTTCTTC

clone size: NA
D gene: NA
J gene: TRBJ2-1
V gene: TRBV9
CDR3 protein: CASSVIGVLPNEQFF
CDR3 DNA: TGTGCCAGCAGCGTCATCGGAGTATTACCGAATGAGCAGTTCTTC

clone size: NA
D gene: NA
J gene: TRBJ1-5
V gene: TRBV24-1
CDR3 protein: CATSGSNQPQHF
CDR3 DNA: TGTGCCACCAGCGGGTCGAATCAGCCCCAGCATTTT

clone size: NA
D gene: TRBD2
J gene: TRBJ2-7
V gene: TRBV6-2/TRBV6-3
CDR3 protein: CASSYPTSGGPYEQYF
CDR3 DNA: TGTGCCAGCAGTTACCCGACTAGCGGGGGTCCCTACGAGCAGTACTTC

clone size: NA
D gene: NA
J gene: TRBJ2-3
V gene: TRBV5-1
CDR3 protein: CASSVTGDWADTQYF
CDR3 DNA: TGCGCCAGCAGCGTTACAGGGGACTGGGCAGATACGCAGTATTTT